This TCR beta chain was sequenced for a study of T cells in Graves' hyperthyroidism and ophthalmopathy. Across the study: Peripheral blood sampling occurred at initial diagnosis, before any treatment.

The V and J ends lost 2 bases and 3 bases respectively, with 15 bases between them. CDR1 is SEHNR and CDR2 is FQNEAQ in the germline V gene (reference sequence). CDR3 length: 16 amino acids. PBMCs stemmed from around 9.3 ml fresh peripheral blood. RNA transcripts yielded amplified TCR beta CDR3 regions. TCR CDR3 regions were first amplified by RT-PCR with HTBI primers. TCRdb re-called the multiplex PCR reads with MiXCR, one entry per CDR3 protein. The sample holds around 520,000 distinct CDR3 sequences, around 13% seen once. As concerns this clonotype: Its antigen is unidentified.

Study findings and constraints: Ophthalmopathy was model-predicted a median roughly 6.2 months pre-onset.

V and J are TRBV7-9 and TRBJ2-3; D could derive from TRBD1 or TRBD2 (6 bases each). Source material: blood. This clonotype originated in a woman in her forties with Graves' hyperthyroidism. The CDR3 reads CASSLYGGGTTDTQYF. Written as DNA, the CDR3 is TGTGCCAGCAGCTTATACGGAGGGGGGACAACAGATACGCAGTATTTT.